A single sample gave rise to the 14 T cell receptor beta chains below, sequenced in a study of T cell changes during pregnancy in multiple sclerosis (dated by TCRdb to the late 2010s). Preparation of the library involved the immunoSEQ multiplex PCR assay. The clones in this table, taken by TCRdb from immuneACCESS, are in-frame only. Not every clone is retained; where verified, under half of the shortfall comes from an unresolved V gene, and the cause of the rest is unknown. The sample has about 85,000 clones on record, roughly nine tenths of them singletons. In total, the top ten clones hold 2.5% of the sample. Sequenced here: peripheral blood, sampled in the first trimester of pregnancy. Source of these receptors: a female donor with multiple sclerosis, enrolled in a pregnancy study.

Only one count was recorded for this clone. The V gene is TRBV7-6, the J gene TRBJ2-3, with 8 bases aligning to TRBD2. CDR3 length: 17 amino acids. CDR1 SGHVS and CDR2 FNYEAQ come from the germline V gene. J was trimmed by 2 bases and V by 6 bases; bases with no gene match: 13. The CDR3 DNA is TGTGCCAGCAGTACCGGGAGGGCCAAATCAGTCACAGATACGCAGTATTTT. This encodes CASSTGRAKSVTDTQYF.

The chain joins TRBV2 to TRBJ1-5; 9 bases are shared with TRBD1. Per germline, CDR1 SNHLY and CDR2 FYNNEI. CDR3 size: 15 residues. V lost 7 bases, J lost 4 bases, and 8 bases stayed unmatched. In DNA form, the CDR3 reads TGTGCCAGCATCGAAAGGGACAGGGATAATCAGCCCCAGCATTTT. Translated, it gives CASIERDRDNQPQHF.

The rearrangement uses TRBV6-5 and TRBJ2-7, with 8 bases identical to TRBD2. CDR3 length: 15 residues. With 7 bases clipped from V and 0 bases from J, the junction kept 8 bases outside the gene matches. Germline V gene sequence: CDR1 MNHEY, CDR2 SVGAGI. Here the CDR3 reads CASNQVAGSSYEQYF. The CDR3 DNA reads TGTGCCAGCAACCAGGTAGCGGGGAGCTCCTACGAGCAGTACTTC.

The chain combines TRBV30 with TRBJ1-4; D is perhaps TRBD1 (5 bases). The CDR3 is made up of 16 amino acids. V lost 3 bases to trimming and J lost 0 bases, with 14 bases between them. Per germline, CDR1 GTSNPN and CDR2 SVGIG (reference sequence). Here the CDR3 DNA reads TGTGCCTGGAGAGCAAGCCAGGGATCAACTAATGAAAAACTGTTTTTT. It codes for CAWRASQGSTNEKLFF.

The CDR3 DNA sequence: TGTGCCAGTAGTATAGCCGGTCGAGAGACCCAGTACTTC. This encodes CASSIAGRETQYF. The rearrangement joins TRBV19 to TRBJ2-5, with D unresolved. V was trimmed by 1 base and J by 4 bases, leaving 7 bases between them. This CDR3 is built from 13 residues. Looked up from germline, CDR1 is LNHDA and CDR2 is SQIVND (reference sequence).

This chain connects TRBV19 to TRBJ2-2; the match to TRBD1 covers 12 bases. Germline trimming cut 5 bases from V and 3 bases from J; bases unmatched to any gene: 7. The germline gives CDR1 LNHDA, CDR2 SQIVND (reference sequence). The CDR3 runs to 17 residues. The CDR3 DNA sequence: TGTGCCAGTAGTGGGTACGGGACAGGGGGCGACACCGGGGAGCTGTTTTTT. Amino acid sequence: CASSGYGTGGDTGELFF.

This chain connects TRBV7-2 to TRBJ1-1; D remains ambiguous. Trimming took 2 bases from V and 1 from J, leaving 8 bases between them. Per the germline V gene, CDR1 is SGHTA and CDR2 is FQGNSA. This CDR3 region has 14 residues. This CDR3 is CASSLRAKNTEAFF. The CDR3 DNA follows: TGTGCCAGCAGCTTACGAGCCAAGAACACTGAAGCTTTCTTT.

The chain carries TRBV19 and TRBJ1-6; unclear D gene. Looked up from germline, CDR1 is LNHDA and CDR2 is SQIVND (reference sequence). CDR3 length: 14 amino acids. V shed 7 bases and J shed 7 bases, with 14 bases lying between them. Here the CDR3 DNA reads TGTGCCAGTACCCTAGACGGAAGCAATTCACCCCTCCACTTT. This translates into CASTLDGSNSPLHF.

The chain carries TRBV9 and TRBJ1-4; no firm D call. The CDR3 loop spans 15 amino acids. V gave up 6 bases and J gave up 3 bases, with 15 bases separating them. Germline CDR1 is SGDLS and CDR2 is YYNGEE. CDR3 sequence: CASTLSGRSNEKLFF. The CDR3 bases are TGTGCCAGCACCCTCTCGGGGAGATCTAATGAAAAACTGTTTTTT. Full variable domain (missing parts from reference TRBV9 and TRBJ1-4): DSGVTQTPKHLITATGQRVTLRCSPRSGDLSVYWYQQSLDQGLQFLIQYYNGEERAKGNILERFSAQQFPDLHSELNLSSLELGDSALYFCASTLSGRSNEKLFFGSGTQLSVL.

This chain links TRBV13 with TRBJ2-7, with unresolved D. The CDR3 totals 15 residues. Germline V lookup: CDR1 PRHDT, CDR2 FYEKMQ (reference sequence). V lost 0 bases, J lost 0 bases, and 9 bases lay in between. In DNA form, the CDR3 reads TGTGCCAGCAGCTTAGGCTCAGGTCCCTCCTACGAGCAGTACTTC. This translates into CASSLGSGPSYEQYF.

The chain has TRBV6-9 and TRBJ2-1, with D perhaps TRBD2 (5 bases). The germline V and J ends were trimmed by 6 bases and 8 bases, with 29 bases remaining between them. The V gene's germline CDR1 is MNHGY and CDR2 SVAAGI. The CDR3 is made up of 18 amino acids. The CDR3 bases are TGTGCCAGCAGGGTCTTTAGCTGCCAGAGGGTTATCGTCCATGAGCAGTTCTTC. Its translation is CASRVFSCQRVIVHEQFF.

This chain uses TRBV19 with TRBJ1-1; TRBD1 matches at 7 bases. Germline CDR1 reads LNHDA; CDR2 reads SQIVND (reference sequence). CDR3 length equals 17 residues. V trimming: 5 bases; J trimming: 1 base; junction bases outside the gene matches: 13. The CDR3 DNA reads as TGTGCCAGTAGTTCACTTCTTCCGGGACAGACGAACACTGAAGCTTTCTTT. Amino acids: CASSSLLPGQTNTEAFF.

V gene TRBV7-2 combines with J gene TRBJ1-1; D call uncertain. Germline assignment: CDR1 SGHTA and CDR2 FQGNSA. Trimming removed 1 base at V and 0 bases at J, with 9 bases between. The CDR3 is 15 residues long. The CDR3 sequence is CASSLGNRLNTEAFF. The CDR3 DNA is TGTGCCAGCAGCTTAGGGAACAGACTGAACACTGAAGCTTTCTTT. The variable domain in full, completed from reference TRBV7-2 and TRBJ1-1, reads GAGVSQSPSNKVTEKGKDVELRCDPISGHTALYWYRQSLGQGLEFLIYFQGNSAPDKSGLPSDRFSAERTGGSVSTLTIQRTQQEDSAVYLCASSLGNRLNTEAFFGQGTRLTVV.

The CDR3 nucleotides are TGTGCCTGGAGGACAGGGTGGGAGCAGTACTTC. This translates into CAWRTGWEQYF. The chain links TRBV30 to TRBJ2-7, with 7 bases identical to TRBD1. Per germline, CDR1 GTSNPN and CDR2 SVGIG (reference sequence). This CDR3 spans 11 amino acids. Unmatched junction bases numbered 3, after V lost 3 bases and J lost 7 bases.